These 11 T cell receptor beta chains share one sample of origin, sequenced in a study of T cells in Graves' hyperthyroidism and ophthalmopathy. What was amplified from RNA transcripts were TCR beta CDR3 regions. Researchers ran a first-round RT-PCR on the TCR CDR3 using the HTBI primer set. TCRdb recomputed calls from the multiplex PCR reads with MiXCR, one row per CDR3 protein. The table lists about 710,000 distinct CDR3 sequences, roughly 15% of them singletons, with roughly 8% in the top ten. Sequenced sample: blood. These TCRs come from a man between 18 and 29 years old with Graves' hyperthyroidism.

CDR3: CASSATGDNEQFF. The CDR3 DNA reads TGTGCCAGCAGCGCGACGGGGGACAATGAGCAGTTCTTC. The chain employs TRBV9 and TRBJ2-1, with D perhaps matching TRBD2 (6 bases). The CDR3 runs to 13 residues. Germline CDR1 and CDR2: SGDLS and YYNGEE. Between the trimmed V and J ends, which lost 3 bases and 5 bases, there was a span of 9 bases. The whole variable domain, remainder taken from reference TRBV9 and TRBJ2-1, is DSGVTQTPKHLITATGQRVTLRCSPRSGDLSVYWYQQSLDQGLQFLIQYYNGEERAKGNILERFSAQQFPDLHSELNLSSLELGDSALYFCASSATGDNEQFFGPGTRLTVL.

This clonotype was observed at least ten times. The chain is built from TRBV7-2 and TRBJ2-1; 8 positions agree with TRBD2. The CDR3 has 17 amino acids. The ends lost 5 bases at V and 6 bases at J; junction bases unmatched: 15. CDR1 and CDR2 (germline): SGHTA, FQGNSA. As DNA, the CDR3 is TGTGCCAGCAGCCCCCGGGGGGGGGAGGGCCGTTTCAATGAGCAGTTCTTC. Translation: CASSPRGGEGRFNEQFF.

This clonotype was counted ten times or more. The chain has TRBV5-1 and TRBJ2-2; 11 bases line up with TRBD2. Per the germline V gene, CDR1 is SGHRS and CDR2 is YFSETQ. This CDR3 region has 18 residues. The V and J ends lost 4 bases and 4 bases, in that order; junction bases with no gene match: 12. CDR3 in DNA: TGCGCCAGCAGCAAGGATAGCGGGAGGGCCCTCGGCACCGGGGAGCTGTTTTTT. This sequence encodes CASSKDSGRALGTGELFF.

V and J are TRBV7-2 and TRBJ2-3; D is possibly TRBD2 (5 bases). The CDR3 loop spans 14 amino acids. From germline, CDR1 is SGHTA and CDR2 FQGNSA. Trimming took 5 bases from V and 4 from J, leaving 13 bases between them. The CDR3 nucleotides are TGTGCCAGCAGCGAGCTGGGAGTAGCAGATACGCAGTATTTT. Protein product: CASSELGVADTQYF.

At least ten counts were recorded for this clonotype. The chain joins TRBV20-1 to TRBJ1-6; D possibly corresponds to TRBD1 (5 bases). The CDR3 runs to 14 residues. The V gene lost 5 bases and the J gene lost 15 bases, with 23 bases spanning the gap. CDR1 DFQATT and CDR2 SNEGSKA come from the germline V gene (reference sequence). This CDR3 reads CSALGDLAPAGLHF. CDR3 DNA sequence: TGCAGTGCTCTGGGGGACCTTGCTCCGGCGGGCCTCCACTTT.

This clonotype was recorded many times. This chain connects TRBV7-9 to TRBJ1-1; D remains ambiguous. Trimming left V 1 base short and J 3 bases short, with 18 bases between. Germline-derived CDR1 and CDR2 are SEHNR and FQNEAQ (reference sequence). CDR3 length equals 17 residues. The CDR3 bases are TGTGCCAGCAGCTTAGGGGCCCCCGCCCTCTCGGACACTGAAGCTTTCTTT. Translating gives CASSLGAPALSDTEAFF.

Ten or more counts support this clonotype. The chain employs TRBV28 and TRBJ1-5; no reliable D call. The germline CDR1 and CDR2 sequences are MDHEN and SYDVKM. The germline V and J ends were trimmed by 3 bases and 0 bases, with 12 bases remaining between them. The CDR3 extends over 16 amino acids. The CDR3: CASSFVDGYSNQPQHF. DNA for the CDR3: TGTGCCAGCAGTTTCGTGGACGGTTATAGCAATCAGCCCCAGCATTTT.

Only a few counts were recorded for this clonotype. CDR3 loop: CASRGRGPQETQYF. The DNA for the CDR3 is TGTGCCAGCAGAGGGCGGGGGCCGCAAGAGACCCAGTACTTC. This rearrangement joins TRBV25-1 to TRBJ2-5, with D possibly TRBD2 on 7 matching bases. Germline V gene sequence: CDR1 MGHDK, CDR2 SYGVNS. V lost 6 bases, J lost 2 bases, and 13 bases lay in between. The CDR3 runs to 14 residues.

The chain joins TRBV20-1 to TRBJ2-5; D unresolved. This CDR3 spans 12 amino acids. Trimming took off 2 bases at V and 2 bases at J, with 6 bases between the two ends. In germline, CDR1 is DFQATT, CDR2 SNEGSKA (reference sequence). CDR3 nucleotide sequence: TGCAGTGCTAGATTGAGGCAAGAGACCCAGTACTTC. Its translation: CSARLRQETQYF.

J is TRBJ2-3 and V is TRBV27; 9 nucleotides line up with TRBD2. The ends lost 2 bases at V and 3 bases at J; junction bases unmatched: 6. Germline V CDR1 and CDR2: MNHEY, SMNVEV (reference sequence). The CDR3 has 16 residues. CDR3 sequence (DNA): TGTGCCAGCAGTTTAGGTAGCGGGAGAAGGACAGATACGCAGTATTTT. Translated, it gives CASSLGSGRRTDTQYF.

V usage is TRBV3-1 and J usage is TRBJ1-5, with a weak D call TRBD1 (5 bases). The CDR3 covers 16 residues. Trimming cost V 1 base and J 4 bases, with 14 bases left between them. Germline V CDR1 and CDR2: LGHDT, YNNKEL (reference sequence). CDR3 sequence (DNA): TGTGCCAGCAGCCAAGGGATAGGGGCGTCAAATCAGCCCCAGCATTTT. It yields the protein CASSQGIGASNQPQHF.